This T cell receptor beta chain was obtained from a study of T cells in Graves' hyperthyroidism and ophthalmopathy. The germline V gene has CDR1 SEHNR and CDR2 FQNEAQ (reference sequence). CDR3 length: 15 amino acids. The V gene end was trimmed by 5 bases and the J gene end by 3 bases; junction bases not matched to a gene: 5. Amplification targeted TCR beta CDR3 regions from RNA transcripts. Initially, a first-round RT-PCR of the TCR CDR3 employed the HTBI primer set. TCRdb used MiXCR to reprocess the multiplex PCR reads, holding one entry per CDR3 protein. The table has a few hundred thousand distinct CDR3 sequences, more than 13% seen once.

Specimen: blood. The chain is built from TRBV7-9 and TRBJ2-1, with 9 positions matching TRBD2. This receptor was identified in a woman aged 25 to 39 with Graves' hyperthyroidism. The CDR3 loop is CASSLGLALYNEQFF. CDR3 nucleotide sequence: TGTGCCAGCAGCCTTGGACTAGCGCTCTACAATGAGCAGTTCTTC.